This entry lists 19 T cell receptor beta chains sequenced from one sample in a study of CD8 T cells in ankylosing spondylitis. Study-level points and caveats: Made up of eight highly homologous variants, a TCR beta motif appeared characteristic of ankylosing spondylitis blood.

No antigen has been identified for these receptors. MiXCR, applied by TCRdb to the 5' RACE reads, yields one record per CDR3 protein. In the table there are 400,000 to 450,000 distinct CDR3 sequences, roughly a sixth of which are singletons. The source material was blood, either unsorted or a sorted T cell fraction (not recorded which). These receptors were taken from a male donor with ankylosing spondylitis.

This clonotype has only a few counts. The CDR3 spells CASSLDPAGSSYNEQFF. The CDR3 DNA is TGTGCCAGCAGCTTGGACCCAGCGGGGTCGTCCTACAATGAGCAGTTCTTC. This chain joins TRBV7-2 and TRBJ2-1; TRBD2 matches at 7 bases. V lost 3 bases, J lost 1 base, and 9 bases stayed unmatched. The germline gives CDR1 SGHTA, CDR2 FQGNSA. CDR3 size: 17 residues.

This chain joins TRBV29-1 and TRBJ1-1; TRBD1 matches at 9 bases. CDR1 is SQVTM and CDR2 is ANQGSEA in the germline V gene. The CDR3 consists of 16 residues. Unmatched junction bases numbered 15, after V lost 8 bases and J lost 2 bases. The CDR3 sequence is CSPRRQGEQLNTEAFF. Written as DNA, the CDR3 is TGCAGCCCTCGCCGACAGGGGGAACAACTTAACACTGAAGCTTTCTTT.

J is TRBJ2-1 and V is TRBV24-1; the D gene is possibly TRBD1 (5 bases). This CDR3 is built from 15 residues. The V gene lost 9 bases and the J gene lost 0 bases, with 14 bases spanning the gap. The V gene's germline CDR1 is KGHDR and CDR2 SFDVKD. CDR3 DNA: TGTGCCACCTTTCTTCACAGGTTCTCCTACAATGAGCAGTTCTTC. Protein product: CATFLHRFSYNEQFF.

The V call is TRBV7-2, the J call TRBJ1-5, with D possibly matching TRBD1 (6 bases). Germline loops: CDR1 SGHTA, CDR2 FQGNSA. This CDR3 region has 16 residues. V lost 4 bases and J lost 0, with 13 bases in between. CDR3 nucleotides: TGTGCCAGCAGCTCGCGGGACACAGATAGCAATCAGCCCCAGCATTTT. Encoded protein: CASSSRDTDSNQPQHF.

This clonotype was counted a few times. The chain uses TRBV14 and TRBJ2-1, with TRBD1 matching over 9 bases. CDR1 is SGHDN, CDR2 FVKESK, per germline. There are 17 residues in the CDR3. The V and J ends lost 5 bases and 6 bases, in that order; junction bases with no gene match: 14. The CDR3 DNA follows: TGTGCCAGCAGCTACCTACTCCCGGGACAGGGCCCCAATGAGCAGTTCTTC. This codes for CASSYLLPGQGPNEQFF.

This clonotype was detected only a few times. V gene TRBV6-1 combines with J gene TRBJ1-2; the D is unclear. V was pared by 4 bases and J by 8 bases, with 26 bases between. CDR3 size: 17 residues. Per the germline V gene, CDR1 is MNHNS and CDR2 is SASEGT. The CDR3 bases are TGTGCCAGCAGTGCAAGCACCTCTGCGGTGGGTCTCGAGGGCTACACCTTC. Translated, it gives CASSASTSAVGLEGYTF.

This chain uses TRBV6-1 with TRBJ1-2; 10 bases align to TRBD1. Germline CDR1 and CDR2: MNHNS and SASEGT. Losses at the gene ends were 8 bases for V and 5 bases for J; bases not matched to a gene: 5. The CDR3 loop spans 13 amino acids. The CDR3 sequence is CASADRGGYGYTF. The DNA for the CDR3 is TGTGCCAGCGCGGACAGGGGGGGATATGGCTACACCTTC.

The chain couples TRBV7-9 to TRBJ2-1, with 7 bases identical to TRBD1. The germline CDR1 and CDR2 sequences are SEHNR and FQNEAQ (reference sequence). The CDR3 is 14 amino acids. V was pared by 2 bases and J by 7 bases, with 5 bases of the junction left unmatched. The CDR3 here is CASSLLRDSNEQFF. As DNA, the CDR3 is TGTGCCAGCAGCTTACTCCGGGACAGTAATGAGCAGTTCTTC.

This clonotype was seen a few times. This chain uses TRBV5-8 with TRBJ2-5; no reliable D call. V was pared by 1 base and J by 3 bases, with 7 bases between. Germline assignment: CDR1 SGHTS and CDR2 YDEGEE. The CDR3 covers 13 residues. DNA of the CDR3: TGTGCCAGCAGCTTGTTCACCAAAGAGACCCAGTACTTC. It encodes CASSLFTKETQYF. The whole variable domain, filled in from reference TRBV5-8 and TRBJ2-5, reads EAGVTQSPTHLIKTRGQQATLRCSPISGHTSVYWYQQALGLGLQFLLWYDEGEERNRGNFPPRFSGRQFPNYSSELNVNALELEDSALYLCASSLFTKETQYFGPGTRLLVL.

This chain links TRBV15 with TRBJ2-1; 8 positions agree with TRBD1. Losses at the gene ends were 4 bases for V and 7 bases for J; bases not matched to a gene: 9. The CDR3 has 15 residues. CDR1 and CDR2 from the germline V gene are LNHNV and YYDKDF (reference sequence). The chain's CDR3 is CATSTRQGMYNEQFF. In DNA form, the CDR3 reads TGTGCCACCAGCACCCGACAGGGGATGTATAATGAGCAGTTCTTC.

CDR3: CASSLAGGAVYNEQFF. The CDR3 DNA sequence: TGTGCCAGCAGTTTAGCCGGGGGGGCAGTTTACAATGAGCAGTTCTTC. The chain has TRBV12-3 or TRBV12-4 and TRBJ2-1; 8 nucleotides line up with TRBD2. V was clipped by 0 bases and J by 4 bases; unmatched bases: 5. The CDR3 extends over 16 amino acids.

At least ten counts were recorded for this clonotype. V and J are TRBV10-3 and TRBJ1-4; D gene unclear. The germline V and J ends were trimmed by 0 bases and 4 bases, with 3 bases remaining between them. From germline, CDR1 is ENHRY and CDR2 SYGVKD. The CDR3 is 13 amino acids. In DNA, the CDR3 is TGTGCCATCAGTGAGTCGCTTAATGAAAAACTGTTTTTT. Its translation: CAISESLNEKLFF.

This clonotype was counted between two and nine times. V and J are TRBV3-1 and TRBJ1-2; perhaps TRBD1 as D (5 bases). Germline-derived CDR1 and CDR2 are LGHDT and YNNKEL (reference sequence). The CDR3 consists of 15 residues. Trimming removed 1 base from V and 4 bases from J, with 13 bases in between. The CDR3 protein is CASSQGTTEPYGYTF. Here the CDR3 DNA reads TGTGCCAGCAGCCAAGGGACAACCGAGCCCTATGGCTACACCTTC.

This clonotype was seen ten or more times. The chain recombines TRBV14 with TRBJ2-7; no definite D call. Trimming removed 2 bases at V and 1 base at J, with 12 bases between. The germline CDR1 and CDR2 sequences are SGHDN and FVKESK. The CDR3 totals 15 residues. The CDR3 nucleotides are TGTGCCAGCAGCCAACTACCCCTTCGATCCTACGAGCAGTACTTC. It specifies CASSQLPLRSYEQYF.

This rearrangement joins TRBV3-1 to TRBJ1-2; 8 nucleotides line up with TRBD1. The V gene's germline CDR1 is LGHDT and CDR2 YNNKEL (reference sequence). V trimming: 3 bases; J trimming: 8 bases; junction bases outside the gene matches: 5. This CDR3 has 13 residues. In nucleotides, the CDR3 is TGTGCCAGCAGCCAGTTACAGGGGGACGGCTACACCTTC. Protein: CASSQLQGDGYTF.

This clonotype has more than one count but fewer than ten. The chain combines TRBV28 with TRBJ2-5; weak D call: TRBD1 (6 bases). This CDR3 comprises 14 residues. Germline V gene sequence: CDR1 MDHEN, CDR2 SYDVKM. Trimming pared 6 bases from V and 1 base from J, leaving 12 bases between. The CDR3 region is CASSRRTVQETQYF. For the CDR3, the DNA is TGTGCCAGCAGCCGTAGGACAGTCCAAGAGACCCAGTACTTC.

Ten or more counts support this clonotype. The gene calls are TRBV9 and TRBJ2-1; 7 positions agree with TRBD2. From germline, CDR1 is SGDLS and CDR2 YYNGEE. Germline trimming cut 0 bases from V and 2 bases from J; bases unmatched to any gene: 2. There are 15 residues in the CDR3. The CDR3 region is CASSVDAGAYNEQFF. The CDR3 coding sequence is TGTGCCAGCAGCGTAGATGCGGGAGCCTACAATGAGCAGTTCTTC.

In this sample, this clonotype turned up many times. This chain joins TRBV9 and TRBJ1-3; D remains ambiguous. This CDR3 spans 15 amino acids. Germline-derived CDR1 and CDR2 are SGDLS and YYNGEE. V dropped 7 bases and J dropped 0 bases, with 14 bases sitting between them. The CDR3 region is CASSAETSSGNTIYF. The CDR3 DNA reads TGTGCCAGCTCTGCCGAGACAAGCTCTGGAAACACCATATATTTT.

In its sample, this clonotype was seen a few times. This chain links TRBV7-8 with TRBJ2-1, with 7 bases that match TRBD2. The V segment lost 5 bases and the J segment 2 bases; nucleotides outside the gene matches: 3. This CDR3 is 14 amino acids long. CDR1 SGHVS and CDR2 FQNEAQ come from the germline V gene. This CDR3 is CASSSGDAYNEQFF. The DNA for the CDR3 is TGTGCCAGCAGCAGCGGGGACGCCTACAATGAGCAGTTCTTC.